These 16 T cell receptor beta chains came from one sample sequenced in a study of shared clonotypes between healthy human individuals. Naive CD8 isolation took CD45RO-negative cells positively selected for CCR7 and excluded terminally differentiated effector memory CD45RA+ cells. Repertoires were generated with immunoSEQ multiplex PCR, while TCRdb's copy carries only in-frame clones and drops some. The sample includes approximately 1.9 million clones, 93% of them seen just once. Sequencing input: naive CD8+ T cells from PBMCs. All receptors come from a young man in good health. Some clones in this sample may be carry-over from other donors' samples.

The rearrangement links TRBV5-5 to TRBJ2-7; 8 bases are shared with TRBD2. The germline CDR1 and CDR2 sequences are SGHKS and YYEKEE (reference sequence). V shed 3 bases and J 6 bases; nucleotides not matched to a gene: 8. The CDR3 is 14 residues long. The CDR3 region is CASSSGLATAEQYF. CDR3 nucleotides: TGTGCCAGCAGCTCCGGACTAGCAACCGCCGAGCAGTACTTC.

This chain uses TRBV29-1 with TRBJ2-1; 7 bases fit TRBD2. The germline V gene has CDR1 SQVTM and CDR2 ANQGSEA. CDR3 length: 15 amino acids. CDR3 DNA: TGCACCAGCCACACTAGCGAGGGCTCCTACAATGAGCAGTTCTTC. Protein: CTSHTSEGSYNEQFF.

This chain joins TRBV11-2 and TRBJ2-2; 10 bases agree with TRBD2. Germline assignment: CDR1 SGHAT and CDR2 FQNNGV. The CDR3 spans 19 residues. V shed 4 bases and J 6 bases; nucleotides not matched to a gene: 17. The CDR3 nucleotides read TGTGCCAGCAGCTCACCCATGGCGAGCGGGAGGGGGTTGGCCGGGGAGCTGTTTTTT. Protein sequence: CASSSPMASGRGLAGELFF.

Comments on this clone: Other nucleotide sequences from this sample produce the same CDR3. V and J are TRBV4-1 and TRBJ2-7; TRBD1 is a possible D gene (5 bases). The CDR3 totals 14 residues. The germline gives CDR1 MGHRA, CDR2 YSYEKL. The ends were cut back, 4 bases at V and 3 bases at J, with 13 bases in the middle. The CDR3 DNA reads as TGCGCCAGCAGCCGGCCCGGCGACAGCTACGAGCAGTACTTC. Protein: CASSRPGDSYEQYF.

The chain uses TRBV7-9 and TRBJ2-1, with 10 bases that match TRBD1. The CDR3 runs 16 residues. From germline, CDR1 is SEHNR and CDR2 FQNEAQ (reference sequence). The V gene end was trimmed by 2 bases and the J gene end by 8 bases; junction bases not matched to a gene: 9. The CDR3 protein is CASSLLRDRGNDEQFF. The CDR3 coding sequence is TGTGCCAGCAGCTTACTCCGGGACAGGGGTAACGATGAGCAGTTCTTC. The full variable domain, in which reference TRBV7-9 and TRBJ2-1 provide the parts outside the CDR3, is DTGVSQNPRHKITKRGQNVTFRCDPISEHNRLYWYRQTLGQGPEFLTYFQNEAQLEKSRLLSDRFSAERPKGSFSTLEIQRTEQGDSAMYLCASSLLRDRGNDEQFFGPGTRLTVL.

The V call is TRBV10-1, the J call TRBJ1-2; 8 nucleotides agree with TRBD1. CDR1 is WNHNN and CDR2 is SYGVQD in the germline V gene (reference sequence). The CDR3 length is 17 residues. V lost 4 bases and J lost 3; bases outside the gene matches: 13. The CDR3 region has the DNA TGCGCCAGCAGTGGCTGGGCAGGGGGCGGGTGTGACTATGGCTACACCTTC. This gives the protein CASSGWAGGGCDYGYTF.

About this clone: Within the sample, other DNA sequences also encode this same CDR3. The CDR3 DNA follows: TGCGCCAGCAGCCTCGGACAGGGTTACTACGAGCAGTACTTC. This codes for CASSLGQGYYEQYF. The gene calls are TRBV5-1 and TRBJ2-7; 8 nucleotides align to TRBD1. Germline V lookup: CDR1 SGHRS, CDR2 YFSETQ. This CDR3 region has 14 residues. V trimming: 4 bases; J trimming: 3 bases; junction bases outside the gene matches: 6.

V and J are TRBV4-2 and TRBJ2-7; D is undetermined. V was trimmed by 3 bases and J by 3 bases, leaving 15 bases between them. The germline CDR1 and CDR2 sequences are LGHNA and YNFKEQ. The CDR3 extends over 15 amino acids. The CDR3 region is CASSHADSYDYEQYF. DNA for the CDR3: TGTGCCAGCAGCCACGCAGACTCCTACGACTACGAGCAGTACTTC.

The chain employs TRBV12-5 and TRBJ2-1, with TRBD2 matching 7 bases. The ends lost 6 bases at V and 4 bases at J; junction bases unmatched: 12. Germline CDR1 reads LGHNT; CDR2 reads FRNRAP. CDR3 size: 16 residues. CDR3 in DNA: TGTGCTAGTGGCCCCGTTTCGGGAGGCAAGTACAATGAGCAGTTCTTC. Protein: CASGPVSGGKYNEQFF.

This clone was detected only a few times. CDR3 nucleotide sequence: TGTGCCAGCGAGAGGAACGGGGGAGCTTTCTTT. Its protein is CASERNGGAFF. V is TRBV7-9 and J is TRBJ1-1; possible D gene TRBD1, 5 bases. The CDR3 consists of 11 residues. V dropped 8 bases and J dropped 10 bases, with 14 bases sitting between them. The germline V gene has CDR1 SEHNR and CDR2 FQNEAQ (reference sequence). Based on the CDR3 plus reference TRBV7-9 and TRBJ1-1, the full variable domain is DTGVSQNPRHKITKRGQNVTFRCDPISEHNRLYWYRQTLGQGPEFLTYFQNEAQLEKSRLLSDRFSAERPKGSFSTLEIQRTEQGDSAMYLCASERNGGAFFGQGTRLTVV.

The chain is built from TRBV7-8 and TRBJ2-5; 14 nucleotides match TRBD2. V was pared by 6 bases and J by 5 bases, with 11 bases of the junction left unmatched. This CDR3 region has 17 residues. Per the germline V gene, CDR1 is SGHVS and CDR2 is FQNEAQ. Written as DNA, the CDR3 is TGTGCCAGCAGGATAGGCTCCGGGACTAGCGGGAGTGAGACCCAGTACTTC. Translation gives CASRIGSGTSGSETQYF. Variable domain in full (rest from reference TRBV7-8 and TRBJ2-5): GAGVSQSPRYKVAKRGQDVALRCDPISGHVSLFWYQQALGQGPEFLTYFQNEAQLDKSGLPSDRFFAERPEGSVSTLKIQRTQQEDSAVYLCASRIGSGTSGSETQYFGPGTRLLVL.

The chain uses TRBV29-1 and TRBJ2-1, with 9 bases fitting TRBD1. Trimming cost V 7 bases and J 6 bases; bases outside gene matches: 10. Germline V gene data show CDR1 as SQVTM and CDR2 as ANQGSEA. The CDR3 runs to 14 residues. The CDR3 loop is CSGTPGTGFNEQFF. The CDR3 coding sequence is TGCAGCGGCACCCCCGGGACAGGGTTCAATGAGCAGTTCTTC.

In the case of this clone: The same CDR3 can be traced to other DNA sequences in this sample. J is TRBJ2-1 and V is TRBV5-4, with a weak D call TRBD2 (6 bases). The CDR3 loop spans 15 amino acids. Trimming removed 1 base at V and 5 bases at J, with 13 bases between. Germline lookup yields CDR1 SGHNT and CDR2 YYREEE (reference sequence). The DNA of the CDR3 is TGTGCCAGCAGCTTGAAACGGGAGCTCCACAATGAGCAGTTCTTC. Translation gives CASSLKRELHNEQFF.

The rearrangement joins TRBV6-1 to TRBJ2-7; weak D call: TRBD2 (7 bases). This CDR3 has 14 residues. Between the trimmed V and J ends, which lost 8 bases and 2 bases, there was a span of 16 bases. Germline values: CDR1 MNHNS, CDR2 SASEGT. As DNA, the CDR3 is TGTGCCAGCGCCGAGGGGGGGGGAGCCTACGAGCAGTACTTC. Translated, it gives CASAEGGGAYEQYF.

On this clone: Other nucleotide sequences in the sample specify the same CDR3. V gene TRBV19 combines with J gene TRBJ2-1; no clear D gene. Germline assignment: CDR1 LNHDA and CDR2 SQIVND (reference sequence). The CDR3 consists of 11 residues. V lost 3 bases, J lost 7 bases, and 4 bases lay in between. CDR3 protein: CASSIGNEQFF. In nucleotides, the CDR3 is TGTGCCAGTAGTATTGGAAATGAGCAGTTCTTC.

The genes are TRBV28 and TRBJ2-7; TRBD1 aligns across 7 bases. The CDR3 runs to 14 residues. Germline V gene sequence: CDR1 MDHEN, CDR2 SYDVKM. Germline trimming cut 6 bases from V and 5 bases from J; bases unmatched to any gene: 10. CDR3: CASSQTGIWHEQYF. The DNA of the CDR3 is TGTGCCAGCAGCCAGACAGGGATCTGGCACGAGCAGTACTTC.